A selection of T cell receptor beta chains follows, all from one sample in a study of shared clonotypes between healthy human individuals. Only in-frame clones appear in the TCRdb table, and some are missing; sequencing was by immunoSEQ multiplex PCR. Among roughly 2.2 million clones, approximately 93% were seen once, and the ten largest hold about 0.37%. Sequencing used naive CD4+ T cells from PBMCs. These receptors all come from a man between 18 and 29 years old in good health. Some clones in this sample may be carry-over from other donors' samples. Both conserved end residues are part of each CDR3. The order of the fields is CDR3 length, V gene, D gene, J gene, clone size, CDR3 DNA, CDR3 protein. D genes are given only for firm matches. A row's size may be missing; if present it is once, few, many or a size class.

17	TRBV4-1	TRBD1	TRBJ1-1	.	TGCGCCAGCAGCCTCCGGGACAGGGAGGGGATAAGGACTGAAGCTTTCTTT	CASSLRDREGIRTEAFF
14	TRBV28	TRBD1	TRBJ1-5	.	TGTGCCAGCAGTTTTGGGACAGGCAATCAGCCCCAGCATTTT	CASSFGTGNQPQHF
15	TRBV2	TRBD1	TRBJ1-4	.	TGTGCCAGCAGCGAAAGGCGGACAGGGGGCGAAAAACTGTTTTTT	CASSERRTGGEKLFF
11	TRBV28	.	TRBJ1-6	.	TGTGCCAGCAGTCTGGGTTCACCCCTCCACTTT	CASSLGSPLHF
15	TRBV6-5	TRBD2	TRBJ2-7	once	TGTGCCAGCAGTTATGGACTAGCGGGGGTCTACGAGCAGTACTTC	CASSYGLAGVYEQYF
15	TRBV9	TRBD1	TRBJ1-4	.	TGTGCCAGCAGCGTACACGCAGGGGGGACTGAAAAACTGTTTTTT	CASSVHAGGTEKLFF
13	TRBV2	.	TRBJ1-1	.	TGTGCCAGCAGGCCCTCGTCGTGGGAGCGAGCTTTCTTT	CASRPSSWERAFF
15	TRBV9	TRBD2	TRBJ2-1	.	TGTGCCAGCAGCCAGCGGGACGGATCCTACAATGAGCAGTTCTTC	CASSQRDGSYNEQFF
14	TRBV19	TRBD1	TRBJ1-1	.	TGTGCCAGTAGTAATACAGGGGCCCCTGCTGAAGCTTTCTTT	CASSNTGAPAEAFF
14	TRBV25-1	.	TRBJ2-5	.	TGTGCCAGCAGTCCGGCAGGGCTCCAAGAGACCCAGTACTTC	CASSPAGLQETQYF
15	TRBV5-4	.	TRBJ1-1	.	TGTGCCAGCAGCCCTGGGCCGGGACAGAACACTGAAGCTTTCTTT	CASSPGPGQNTEAFF